Each of the 32 T cell receptor beta chains below was sequenced from the same sample in a study of cytomegalovirus exposure and HLA in healthy donors. The PCR employed 60 Vbeta primers together with 13 Jbeta primers. Sequenced by immunoSEQ multiplex PCR; TCRdb stores in-frame clones only, minus some. The table records about 170,000 clones, approximately 76% of them present only once. The specimen sequenced was PBMCs. Receptors were obtained from a woman aged 18-29 years in good health and CMV-seropositive.

This clone has just one count. The genes are TRBV5-1 and TRBJ1-3, with 9 bases matching TRBD1. This CDR3 has 16 residues. The J segment lost 3 bases and the V segment lost 4 bases, leaving 8 bases of the junction unmatched. Per the germline V gene, CDR1 is SGHRS and CDR2 is YFSETQ. In DNA, the CDR3 is TGCGCCAGCAGCATCGAGGGACAGGGTTTTGGAAACACCATATATTTT. It codes for CASSIEGQGFGNTIYF.

This chain connects TRBV28 to TRBJ1-5, with D possibly being TRBD1 (6 bases). Germline V lookup: CDR1 MDHEN, CDR2 SYDVKM. V was cut by 6 bases and J by 3 bases, with 12 bases left in between. This CDR3 has 14 amino acids. DNA for the CDR3: TGTGCCAGCAGCCAGGACAGCCACAATCAGCCCCAGCATTTT. It yields the protein CASSQDSHNQPQHF.

This chain uses TRBV2 with TRBJ2-5; 12 bases are a match to TRBD2. V lost 6 bases to trimming and J lost 5 bases; unmatched junction nucleotides: 7. This CDR3 region has 15 residues. Germline V CDR1 and CDR2: SNHLY, FYNNEI. The CDR3 bases are TGTGCCAGCAGGGAACTAGCGGGGGGCGGGGAGACCCAGTACTTC. This codes for CASRELAGGGETQYF.

This clone was seen just once. The chain employs TRBV28 and TRBJ2-5; D is possibly TRBD1 (6 bases). V was pared by 2 bases and J by 4 bases, with 11 bases between. This CDR3 contains 14 residues. Germline CDR1 MDHEN, CDR2 SYDVKM. The CDR3 DNA reads TGTGCCAGCAGTTTAATAGGGGGACGAGAGACCCAGTACTTC. Protein product: CASSLIGGRETQYF.

The chain joins TRBV15 to TRBJ2-1; 7 bases are a match to TRBD1. Germline V lookup: CDR1 LNHNV, CDR2 YYDKDF (reference sequence). This CDR3 has 16 amino acids. After removal of 3 bases from V and 0 bases from J, the junction contained 5 bases not matched to a gene. CDR3 sequence (DNA): TGTGCCACCAGCAGGGACGACAGGGCCTCCTACAATGAGCAGTTCTTC. Translating gives CATSRDDRASYNEQFF.

The CDR3 DNA follows: TGTGCCATCAGTGTTGACAGGGGAAGGGCCGGGGAGCTGTTTTTT. Translated, it gives CAISVDRGRAGELFF. The chain recombines TRBV10-3 with TRBJ2-2, with 8 nucleotides matching TRBD1. Trimming took 4 bases from V and 6 from J; bases not matched to a gene: 7. This CDR3 has 15 residues. CDR1 is ENHRY, CDR2 SYGVKD, per germline.

The J gene is TRBJ2-7, the V gene TRBV30; 8 bases fit TRBD2. Germline assignment: CDR1 GTSNPN and CDR2 SVGIG (reference sequence). V lost 0 bases and J lost 4; bases outside the gene matches: 8. The CDR3 is 15 amino acids. CDR3 region: CAWSVTERGYYEQYF. In DNA form, the CDR3 reads TGTGCCTGGAGTGTTACAGAGCGGGGGTATTACGAGCAGTACTTC.

The genes are TRBV7-2 and TRBJ2-7; 10 bases agree with TRBD2. CDR1 SGHTA and CDR2 FQGNSA come from the germline V gene. The V segment lost 5 bases and the J segment 4 bases; nucleotides outside the gene matches: 11. The CDR3 loop spans 16 amino acids. The CDR3 region has the DNA TGTGCCAGCAGCACCGTGGGTCTAGCGGGGGAATACGAGCAGTACTTC. Protein: CASSTVGLAGEYEQYF.

This clone has a single count. J is TRBJ1-5 and V is TRBV28; D perhaps matches TRBD1 (6 bases). CDR3 size: 13 residues. CDR1 and CDR2 from the germline V gene are MDHEN and SYDVKM. With 6 bases removed from V and 6 bases from J, the gap between germline ends came to 12 bases. This CDR3 reads CASSRGPSQPQHF. The CDR3 DNA is TGTGCCAGCAGCAGGGGACCAAGTCAGCCCCAGCATTTT. Filled out from reference TRBV28 and TRBJ1-5, the complete variable domain reads DVKVTQSSRYLVKRTGEKVFLECVQDMDHENMFWYRQDPGLGLRLIYFSYDVKMKEKGDIPEGYSVSREKKERFSLILESASTNQTSMYLCASSRGPSQPQHFGDGTRLSIL.

The chain has TRBV7-3 and TRBJ1-1, with no clear D. The CDR3 is 15 amino acids. CDR1 SGHTA and CDR2 FQGTGA come from the germline V gene. The V and J ends lost 1 base and 0 bases respectively, with 9 bases between them. CDR3 in amino acids: CASSLSAQLNTEAFF. The DNA for the CDR3 is TGTGCCAGCAGCTTAAGCGCACAGCTGAACACTGAAGCTTTCTTT.

This chain connects TRBV19 to TRBJ2-5; 7 bases agree with TRBD1. The V and J ends lost 7 bases and 4 bases, in that order; junction bases with no gene match: 12. There are 15 residues in the CDR3. The germline V gene encodes CDR1 LNHDA and CDR2 SQIVND (reference sequence). CDR3 protein: CASTKGQLWGETQYF. The CDR3 nucleotides read TGTGCCAGTACGAAGGGACAGCTTTGGGGAGAGACCCAGTACTTC.

This chain connects TRBV29-1 to TRBJ1-2; TRBD1 is a possible D gene (6 bases). Germline CDR1 and CDR2: SQVTM and ANQGSEA. The CDR3 totals 14 residues. Trimming took off 6 bases at V and 6 bases at J, with 20 bases between the two ends. CDR3 DNA: TGCAGCGTACGTACCGGGACACCTATACATGGCTACACCTTC. Amino acids: CSVRTGTPIHGYTF. The entire variable domain, with the rest obtained from reference TRBV29-1 and TRBJ1-2, is as follows: SAVISQKPSRDICQRGTSLTIQCQVDSQVTMMFWYRQQPGQSLTLIATANQGSEATYESGFVIDKFPISRPNLTFSTLTVSNMSPEDSSIYLCSVRTGTPIHGYTFGSGTRLTVV.

The V and J genes are TRBV6-6 and TRBJ1-2, with 7 bases identical to TRBD1. Germline CDR1 is MNHNY and CDR2 is SVGAGI (reference sequence). The CDR3 consists of 14 residues. Trimming took 2 bases from V and 2 from J; bases not matched to a gene: 2. CDR3 bases: TGTGCCAGCAGTTACAGGGGGCTCAACTATGGCTACACCTTC. Translation gives CASSYRGLNYGYTF.

The CDR3 nucleotides are TGTGCCAGCAGCCCCTCAGGGGGGCAAGAGACCCAGTACTTC. Its translation is CASSPSGGQETQYF. The chain has TRBV7-2 and TRBJ2-5; D may be TRBD1 (7 bases). CDR3 length equals 14 residues. The ends were cut back, 5 bases at V and 2 bases at J, with 12 bases in the middle. CDR1 SGHTA and CDR2 FQGNSA come from the germline V gene. Drawing the rest from reference TRBV7-2 and TRBJ2-5, the complete variable domain is GAGVSQSPSNKVTEKGKDVELRCDPISGHTALYWYRQSLGQGLEFLIYFQGNSAPDKSGLPSDRFSAERTGGSVSTLTIQRTQQEDSAVYLCASSPSGGQETQYFGPGTRLLVL.

The chain couples TRBV30 to TRBJ2-7; D may be TRBD1 (5 bases). Trimming removed 5 bases from V and 0 bases from J, with 11 bases in between. Germline loops: CDR1 GTSNPN, CDR2 SVGIG (reference sequence). CDR3 length: 13 residues. The CDR3 here is CAWDDSRSYEQYF. The CDR3 DNA sequence: TGTGCCTGGGACGACAGTCGCTCCTACGAGCAGTACTTC.

A note on this clone: Compared with germline, one end of the junction differs, possibly owing to a read error. This chain links TRBV15 with TRBJ1-6; 8 nucleotides match TRBD1. CDR1 is LNHNV, CDR2 YYDKDF, per germline (reference sequence). The CDR3 runs to 18 residues. The DNA for the CDR3 is TGTGCCACCAGCAGTACGCTCTATGGACAGGGACGTAATACACCCCTCCACTTT. Amino acids: CATSSTLYGQGRNTPLHF.

V gene TRBV7-9 combines with J gene TRBJ2-3; 10 nucleotides match TRBD1. Trimming removed 3 bases from V and 4 bases from J; junction bases left unmatched: 1. This CDR3 has 14 residues. Germline-derived CDR1 and CDR2 are SEHNR and FQNEAQ (reference sequence). In nucleotides, the CDR3 is TGTGCCAGCAGCTTGACAGGGGGCGCAGATACGCAGTATTTT. Its protein is CASSLTGGADTQYF.

This clone was seen a handful of times. The chain links TRBV11-2 to TRBJ2-7, with 9 bases identical to TRBD1. J was trimmed by 5 bases and V by 1 base; bases with no gene match: 6. This CDR3 has 15 residues. Germline CDR1 and CDR2: SGHAT and FQNNGV. The CDR3 loop reads CASSLGDRVRDEQYF. The CDR3 region has the DNA TGTGCCAGCAGCTTAGGGGACAGGGTACGGGACGAGCAGTACTTC.

The chain couples TRBV6-1 to TRBJ1-6; D gene unclear. Germline assignment: CDR1 MNHNS and CDR2 SASEGT. This CDR3 comprises 13 residues. Trimming pared 7 bases from V and 7 bases from J, leaving 11 bases between. The CDR3 bases are TGTGCCAGCACGTATGACTGGAATTCACCCCTCCACTTT. Its translation is CASTYDWNSPLHF.

The gene calls are TRBV7-6 and TRBJ2-1; maybe TRBD2 (6 bases). The CDR3 is made up of 13 amino acids. The germline V and J ends were trimmed by 5 bases and 6 bases, with 11 bases remaining between them. Germline CDR1 is SGHVS and CDR2 is FNYEAQ. DNA of the CDR3: TGTGCCAGCAGCCCGAAGACTAGCAATGAGCAGTTCTTC. Protein sequence: CASSPKTSNEQFF.

The V gene is TRBV6-5, the J gene TRBJ1-5; the D is unclear. Germline loops: CDR1 MNHEY, CDR2 SVGAGI. This CDR3 comprises 13 residues. V lost 2 bases to trimming and J lost 4 bases, with 6 bases between them. The CDR3 region has the DNA TGTGCCAGCAGTTACGGCAGTAATCAGCCCCAGCATTTT. As protein: CASSYGSNQPQHF.

DNA for the CDR3: TGCGCCAGCAGCCAAGTACCCCTAGCGGGGGGGCTAAGTGAGCAGTTCTTC. This sequence encodes CASSQVPLAGGLSEQFF. The chain links TRBV4-1 to TRBJ2-1; 12 nucleotides agree with TRBD2. The CDR3 runs 17 residues. Germline CDR1 reads MGHRA; CDR2 reads YSYEKL. Germline trimming cut 1 base from V and 9 bases from J; bases unmatched to any gene: 10.

There are a few counts of this clone. At one of its ends the junction is not consistent with the germline gene, which may arise from a read error. The rearrangement joins TRBV7-9 to TRBJ1-1, with D unresolved. The CDR3 consists of 12 residues. Germline V CDR1 and CDR2: SEHNR, FQNEAQ (reference sequence). Here the CDR3 DNA reads TGTTCCAGCAGCCTCAGGAACACTGAAGCTTTCTTT. This codes for CSSSLRNTEAFF. Full variable domain (outside the CDR3, taken from reference TRBV7-9 and TRBJ1-1): DTGVSQNPRHKITKRGQNVTFRCDPISEHNRLYWYRQTLGQGPEFLTYFQNEAQLEKSRLLSDRFSAERPKGSFSTLEIQRTEQGDSAMYLCSSSLRNTEAFFGQGTRLTVV.

The rearrangement links TRBV4-2 to TRBJ2-1; D may be TRBD2 (6 bases). The germline V gene has CDR1 LGHNA and CDR2 YNFKEQ. Deletions cut 4 bases from V and 9 bases from J, with 7 bases between. The CDR3 spans 11 residues. The CDR3 is CASSLGGEQFF. Here the CDR3 DNA reads TGTGCCAGCAGCCTGGGGGGTGAGCAGTTCTTC.

The genes are TRBV15 and TRBJ2-1; D is perhaps TRBD2 (6 bases). Germline V lookup: CDR1 LNHNV, CDR2 YYDKDF (reference sequence). Deletions cut 5 bases from V and 10 bases from J, with 12 bases between. The CDR3 extends over 12 amino acids. The CDR3 protein is CATSSYGGEQFF. As DNA, the CDR3 is TGTGCCACCAGCTCCTACGGGGGAGAGCAGTTCTTC.

This clone was recorded a few times. The chain carries TRBV6-5 and TRBJ1-2; 7 positions match TRBD1. This CDR3 spans 15 amino acids. In germline, CDR1 is MNHEY, CDR2 SVGAGI. The ends lost 6 bases at V and 1 base at J; junction bases unmatched: 8. The CDR3 here is CASRKGDRYNYGYTF. The CDR3 nucleotides read TGTGCCAGCAGGAAGGGGGACAGATATAACTATGGCTACACCTTC.

The chain has TRBV19 and TRBJ2-3; 9 bases agree with TRBD2. CDR3 length: 15 amino acids. Germline values: CDR1 LNHDA, CDR2 SQIVND (reference sequence). The V and J ends lost 6 bases and 1 base, in that order; junction bases with no gene match: 5. DNA of the CDR3: TGTGCCAGTAGGAATAGCGGGGGTCGCACAGATACGCAGTATTTT. Protein: CASRNSGGRTDTQYF.

This clone was observed a handful of times. The V call is TRBV11-2, the J call TRBJ2-5; 13 bases line up with TRBD2. The CDR3 is 17 residues long. V shed 5 bases, J shed 2 bases, and the junction held 8 bases outside the gene matches. Germline V gene sequence: CDR1 SGHAT, CDR2 FQNNGV. The CDR3 nucleotides read TGTGCCAGCAGCCAAACTAGCGGGGGGGCACGGCAAGAGACCCAGTACTTC. This gives the protein CASSQTSGGARQETQYF.

The rearrangement joins TRBV28 to TRBJ1-5; D remains unclear. This CDR3 is built from 12 residues. Germline-derived CDR1 and CDR2 are MDHEN and SYDVKM. V was pared by 3 bases and J by 5 bases, with 5 bases between. This CDR3 reads CASSFSDQPQHF. The CDR3 DNA is TGTGCCAGCAGTTTTTCGGATCAGCCCCAGCATTTT.

The V gene is TRBV5-6, the J gene TRBJ1-2; tentatively, D is TRBD1 (6 bases). The germline V and J ends were trimmed by 4 bases and 4 bases, with 11 bases remaining between them. The CDR3 has 13 amino acids. CDR1 and CDR2 from the germline V gene are SGHDT and YYEEEE. The CDR3 spells CASSADRSYGYTF. CDR3 nucleotides: TGTGCCAGCAGCGCGGACAGAAGCTATGGCTACACCTTC.

This chain links TRBV7-2 with TRBJ2-7, with 8 bases identical to TRBD1. The CDR3 is made up of 13 amino acids. Trimming took 6 bases from V and 3 from J; bases not matched to a gene: 4. CDR1 is SGHTA and CDR2 is FQGNSA in the germline V gene. CDR3 bases: TGTGCCAGCAGGGAAACAGGGGGCTACGAGCAGTACTTC. Amino acids: CASRETGGYEQYF. Full variable domain (rest looked up from reference TRBV7-2 and TRBJ2-7): GAGVSQSPSNKVTEKGKDVELRCDPISGHTALYWYRQSLGQGLEFLIYFQGNSAPDKSGLPSDRFSAERTGGSVSTLTIQRTQQEDSAVYLCASRETGGYEQYFGPGTRLTVT.

The chain combines TRBV28 with TRBJ1-2, with TRBD1 matching 8 bases. The trim removed 6 bases at V and 4 bases at J, leaving 7 bases unmatched. This CDR3 contains 14 residues. From germline, CDR1 is MDHEN and CDR2 SYDVKM. Here the CDR3 reads CASRPQGAAYGYTF. The CDR3 DNA sequence: TGTGCCAGCAGACCTCAGGGGGCGGCCTATGGCTACACCTTC.